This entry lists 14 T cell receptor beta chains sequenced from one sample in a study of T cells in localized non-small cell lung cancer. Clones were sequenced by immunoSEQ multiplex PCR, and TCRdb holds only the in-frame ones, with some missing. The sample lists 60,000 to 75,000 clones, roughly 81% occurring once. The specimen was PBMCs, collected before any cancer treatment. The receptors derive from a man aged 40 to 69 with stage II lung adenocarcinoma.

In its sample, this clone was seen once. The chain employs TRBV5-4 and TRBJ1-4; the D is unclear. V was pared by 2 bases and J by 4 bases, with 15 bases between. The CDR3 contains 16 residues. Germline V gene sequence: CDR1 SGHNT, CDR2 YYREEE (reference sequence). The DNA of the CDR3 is TGTGCCAGCAGCTTTGGGTCGGCAGGAAATAATGAAAAACTGTTTTTT. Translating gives CASSFGSAGNNEKLFF. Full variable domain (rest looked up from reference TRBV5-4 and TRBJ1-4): ETGVTQSPTHLIKTRGQQVTLRCSSQSGHNTVSWYQQALGQGPQFIFQYYREEENGRGNFPPRFSGLQFPNYSSELNVNALELDDSALYLCASSFGSAGNNEKLFFGSGTQLSVL.

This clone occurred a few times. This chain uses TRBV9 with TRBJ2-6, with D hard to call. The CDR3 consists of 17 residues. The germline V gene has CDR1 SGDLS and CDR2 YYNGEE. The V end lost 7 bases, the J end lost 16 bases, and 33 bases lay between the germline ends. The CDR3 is CASLSTYSNKSGQRLTF. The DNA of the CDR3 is TGTGCCAGCTTATCCACGTACTCAAACAAGTCGGGCCAACGTCTGACTTTC.

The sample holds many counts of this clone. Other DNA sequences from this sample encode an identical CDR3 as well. The CDR3 sequence is CASSFRGSSSYEQYF. DNA for the CDR3: TGTGCCAGCAGCTTCAGGGGGTCAAGCTCCTACGAGCAGTACTTC. The rearrangement links TRBV7-9 to TRBJ2-7, with 7 bases identical to TRBD1. V lost 3 bases to trimming and J lost 0 bases; unmatched junction nucleotides: 5. Germline-derived CDR1 and CDR2 are SEHNR and FQNEAQ (reference sequence). The CDR3 has 15 amino acids.

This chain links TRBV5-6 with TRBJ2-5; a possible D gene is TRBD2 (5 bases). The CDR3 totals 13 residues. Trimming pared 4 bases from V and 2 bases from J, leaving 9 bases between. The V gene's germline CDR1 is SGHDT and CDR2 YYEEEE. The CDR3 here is CASSPDWQETQYF. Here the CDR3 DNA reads TGTGCCAGCAGCCCGGACTGGCAAGAGACCCAGTACTTC.

The CDR3 here is CASSPDLGAQGGYTF. DNA of the CDR3: TGTGCCAGCAGCCCAGACCTGGGGGCCCAAGGTGGCTACACCTTC. This chain connects TRBV7-9 to TRBJ1-2; D may be TRBD1 (6 bases). The length of the CDR3 is 15 residues. Germline V gene lookup returns CDR1 SEHNR and CDR2 FQNEAQ (reference sequence). The V gene lost 5 bases and the J gene lost 7 bases, with 20 bases spanning the gap.

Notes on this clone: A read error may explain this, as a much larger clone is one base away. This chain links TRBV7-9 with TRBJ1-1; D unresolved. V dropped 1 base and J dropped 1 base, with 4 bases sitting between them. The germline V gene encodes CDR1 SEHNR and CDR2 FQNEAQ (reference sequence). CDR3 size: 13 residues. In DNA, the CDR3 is TGTGCCAGCAGCTTAGGACAGAACACTGAAGCTTTCTTT. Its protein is CASSLGQNTEAFF.

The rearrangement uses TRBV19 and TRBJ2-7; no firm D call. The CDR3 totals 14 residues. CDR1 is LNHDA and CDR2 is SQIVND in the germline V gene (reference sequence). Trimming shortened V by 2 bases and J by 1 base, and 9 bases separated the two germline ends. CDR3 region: CASSINTGSYEQYF. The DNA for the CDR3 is TGTGCCAGTAGTATAAATACCGGATCCTACGAGCAGTACTTC.

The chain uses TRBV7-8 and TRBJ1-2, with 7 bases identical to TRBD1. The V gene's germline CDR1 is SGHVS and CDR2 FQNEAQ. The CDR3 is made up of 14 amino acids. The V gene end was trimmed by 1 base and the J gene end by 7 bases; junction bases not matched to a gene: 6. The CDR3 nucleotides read TGTGCCAGCAGCTTAGTTCAGGAGGGGGCTGGCTACACCTTC. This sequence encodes CASSLVQEGAGYTF.

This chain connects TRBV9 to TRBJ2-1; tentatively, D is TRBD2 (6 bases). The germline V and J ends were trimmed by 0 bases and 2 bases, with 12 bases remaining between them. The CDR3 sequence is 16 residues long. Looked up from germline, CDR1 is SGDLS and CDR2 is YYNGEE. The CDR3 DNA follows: TGTGCCAGCAGCGTAGAACCGGGGAGGACCTACAATGAGCAGTTCTTC. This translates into CASSVEPGRTYNEQFF.

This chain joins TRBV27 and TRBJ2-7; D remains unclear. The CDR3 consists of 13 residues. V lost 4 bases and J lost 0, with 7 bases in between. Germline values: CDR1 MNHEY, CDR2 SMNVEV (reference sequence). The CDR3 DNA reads TGTGCCAGCAGTTCCACCCTCTCCTACGAGCAGTACTTC. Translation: CASSSTLSYEQYF.

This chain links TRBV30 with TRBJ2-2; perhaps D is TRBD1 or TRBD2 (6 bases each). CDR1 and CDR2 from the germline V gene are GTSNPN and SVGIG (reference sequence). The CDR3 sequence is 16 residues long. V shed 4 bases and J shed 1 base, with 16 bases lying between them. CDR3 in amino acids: CAWKRGEAQNTGELFF. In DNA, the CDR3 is TGTGCCTGGAAAAGGGGGGAGGCCCAGAACACCGGGGAGCTGTTTTTT.

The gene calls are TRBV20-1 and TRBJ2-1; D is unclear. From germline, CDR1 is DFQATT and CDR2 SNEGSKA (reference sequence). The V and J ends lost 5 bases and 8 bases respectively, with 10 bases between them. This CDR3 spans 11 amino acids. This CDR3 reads CSAGGLDEQFF. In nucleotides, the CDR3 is TGCAGTGCTGGCGGCTTAGATGAGCAGTTCTTC.

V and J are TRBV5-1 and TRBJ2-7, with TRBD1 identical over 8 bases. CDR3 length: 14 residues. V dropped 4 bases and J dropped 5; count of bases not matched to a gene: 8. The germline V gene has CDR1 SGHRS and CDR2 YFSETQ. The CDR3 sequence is CASSLTGAPDEQYF. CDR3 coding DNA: TGCGCCAGCAGCCTGACAGGGGCCCCGGACGAGCAGTACTTC.

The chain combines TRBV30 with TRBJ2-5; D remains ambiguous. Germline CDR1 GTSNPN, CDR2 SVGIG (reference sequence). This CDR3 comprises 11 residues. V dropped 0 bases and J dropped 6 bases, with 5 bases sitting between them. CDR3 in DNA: TGTGCCTGGAGTGTAATGCAGACCCAGTACTTC. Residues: CAWSVMQTQYF.